The clone carrying this T cell receptor beta chain was counted only a few times. Its cognate antigen is unknown. This may be a read error, as it is one base from a much larger clone. The germline V gene has CDR1 SGHRS and CDR2 YFSETQ. The CDR3 consists of 14 residues. The sample belongs to a study of post-analysis software for immune sequencing data. Study overall: Relapsing-remitting, secondary progressive and progressive-relapsing forms of multiple sclerosis all featured among disease courses. General study results and limits: Samples from one preparation batch, clustered by F measure, grouped strongly together. Those with multiple sclerosis, the patient group, showed significantly lower normalized Chao1 diversity than controls. Compared with controls, patients had more of 4 to 6 TRBV segments, including TRBV5-6, TRBV5-1 and TRBV20-1.

Prepared libraries of TCR beta cDNA carried unique molecular identifiers. Input of about 0.95 to 11 million T cells yielded hundreds of thousands of cDNA molecules. One entry per CDR3 protein results from TCRdb running MiXCR on the PCR reads. The table includes about 200,000 distinct CDR3 sequences, 29% detected once. The sample was blood. The J gene is TRBJ2-7, the V gene TRBV5-1; D remains ambiguous. This clonotype was obtained from a girl aged 2-17 years with multiple sclerosis. CDR3: CASSLVVSPYGQYF. CDR3 nucleotides: TGCGCCAGCAGCTTGGTAGTCTCCCCCTACGGGCAGTACTTC.